The clone carrying this T cell receptor beta chain was seen at least ten times. The antigen is undetermined. This record comes from a study of blood T cells in healthy people across ages. Overall study findings and caveats: Per million T cells, TCR beta diversity dropped about linearly as age rose. Aged donors had fewer naive CD4+ cells and lower diversity than long-lived donors. Nothing was known about donor CMV status, and this possibly confounded expanded clonotype changes.

From germline, CDR1 is SNHLY and CDR2 FYNNEI. The CDR3 loop spans 12 amino acids. Trimming took off 8 bases at V and 11 bases at J, with 18 bases between the two ends. Alongside a J-beta primer mix, a sample-barcoded 5' primer served in a second PCR lasting 7 to 11 cycles. Researchers report that a template-switch adaptor with 12 random nucleotides tagged each cDNA molecule. One entry per CDR3 protein, called by TCRdb with MiXCR from the 5' RACE reads. Of under 850,000 distinct CDR3 sequences listed, roughly 40% are singletons. This TCR derives from a man aged 18 to 35 in good health. Source material: blood. V and J are TRBV2 and TRBJ2-5, with D perhaps TRBD1 (7 bases). As DNA, the CDR3 is TGTGCCAGCGCGGGACAGAAAAATGAGCAGTACTTC. This codes for CASAGQKNEQYF.